The present entry profiles one T cell receptor (beta chain) with its context. The sample belongs to a study of identical twins. Trimming took 1 base from V and 0 from J; bases not matched to a gene: 14. Germline lookup yields CDR1 LNHNV and CDR2 YYDKDF (reference sequence). The CDR3 runs to 21 residues. cDNA carried unique molecular identifiers, and a universal primer site was added by template switching. TCRdb fed the 5' RACE reads into MiXCR, producing one record per CDR3 protein. The repertoire has under 1 million distinct CDR3 sequences, approximately 13% of them found once; the top ten carry about 1.5%. These same records also appear under a second study, on yellow fever vaccine responses in identical twins.

Source material: PBMCs. The sequence was obtained from a woman aged 18-29 years in good health. The chain combines TRBV15 with TRBJ2-3, with 12 bases lining up with TRBD2. CDR3 amino acids: CATSRGPGGLAGGPSTDTQYF. CDR3 DNA sequence: TGTGCCACCAGCAGAGGTCCTGGGGGGCTAGCGGGGGGGCCTAGCACAGATACGCAGTATTTT.